The 26 T cell receptor beta chains below come from one sample, sequenced in a study of blood T cell repertoires in COVID-19 (dated by TCRdb to the early 2020s). The receptor library was made with the immunoSEQ multiplex PCR assay. The clones in this table, taken by TCRdb from immuneACCESS, are in-frame only. Not every clone is retained; where verified, under half of the shortfall comes from an unresolved V gene, and the cause of the rest is unknown. The sample table records more than 350,000 clones; 88% of these occur just once. Approximately 1.3% of the sample lies in the top ten. Input material: PBMCs or T cells enriched from blood (not recorded which). These receptors originate from a woman aged 18-29 years who had been exposed to COVID-19.

The rearrangement links TRBV28 to TRBJ1-1; D unresolved. The CDR3 loop spans 15 amino acids. CDR1 and CDR2 (germline): MDHEN, SYDVKM. Trimming took off 5 bases at V and 5 bases at J, with 18 bases between the two ends. The CDR3 DNA reads TGTGCCAGCAGTGGCCGGTTTAGCTCGAAGACTGAAGCTTTCTTT. Amino acid sequence: CASSGRFSSKTEAFF.

This clone is a singleton in its sample. The chain combines TRBV5-6 with TRBJ2-1; 14 positions agree with TRBD2. This CDR3 contains 17 residues. Germline CDR1 SGHDT, CDR2 YYEEEE. Losses at the gene ends were 0 bases for V and 6 bases for J; bases not matched to a gene: 5. CDR3 sequence reads: CASSLATSGGAVNEQFF. As DNA, the CDR3 is TGTGCCAGCAGCTTGGCGACTAGCGGGGGGGCGGTCAATGAGCAGTTCTTC.

This clone has only a few counts. The chain links TRBV6-4 to TRBJ2-7; 11 nucleotides line up with TRBD2. The CDR3 sequence is 15 residues long. The germline CDR1 and CDR2 sequences are MRHNA and SNTAGT. V dropped 6 bases and J dropped 2; count of bases not matched to a gene: 6. Here the CDR3 reads CASSRLAGSTYEQYF. The DNA for the CDR3 is TGTGCCAGCAGCAGACTAGCGGGGTCTACCTACGAGCAGTACTTC.

This clone has only one observation. The gene calls are TRBV23-1 and TRBJ2-2; 9 bases align to TRBD1. TRBV23-1 is marked as an open reading frame, function uncertain. Trimming at V came to 8 bases and at J to 5 bases, leaving 12 bases not matched to a gene. The CDR3 is 16 amino acids. The CDR3 coding sequence is TGCGCCAGCCCGCAGGGCGGGACAGGGAGTACCGGGGAGCTGTTTTTT. Its translation: CASPQGGTGSTGELFF.

The J gene is TRBJ2-5, the V gene TRBV9; a weak D match, TRBD1 (6 bases). The CDR3 loop spans 16 amino acids. V was trimmed by 1 base and J by 4 bases, leaving 17 bases between them. The germline CDR1 and CDR2 sequences are SGDLS and YYNGEE. In DNA, the CDR3 is TGTGCCAGCAGCGTAATTGGGGGCGCTCCGGGAGAGACCCAGTACTTC. It is translated as CASSVIGGAPGETQYF.

This clone appeared once. The chain recombines TRBV4-3 with TRBJ2-5; 8 positions agree with TRBD2. Germline trimming cut 4 bases from V and 4 bases from J; bases unmatched to any gene: 26. Germline values: CDR1 LGHNA, CDR2 YSLEER. The CDR3 extends over 21 amino acids. For the CDR3, the DNA is TGCGCCAGCAGCCCCAGCCAGTCCAGCGGGGGCTCAACAATTGGGCGAGAGACCCAGTACTTC. It encodes CASSPSQSSGGSTIGRETQYF.

The chain links TRBV4-1 to TRBJ2-1; 7 bases agree with TRBD2. CDR1 and CDR2 from the germline V gene are MGHRA and YSYEKL. The CDR3 consists of 14 residues. V was pared by 4 bases and J by 5 bases, with 5 bases of the junction left unmatched. CDR3 in DNA: TGCGCCAGCAGCCGGACTAGTAGTAACAATGAGCAGTTCTTC. It yields the protein CASSRTSSNNEQFF.

The chain is built from TRBV6-2 or TRBV6-3 and TRBJ2-3, with 10 bases fitting TRBD2. This CDR3 is 16 amino acids long. Germline CDR1 is MNHEY and CDR2 is SVGEGT. V was clipped by 4 bases and J by 4 bases; unmatched bases: 8. The CDR3 sequence: CASSSFGLAEADTQYF. DNA for the CDR3: TGTGCCAGCAGTTCCTTCGGACTAGCGGAGGCAGATACGCAGTATTTT.

The V and J genes are TRBV7-9 and TRBJ2-1; D perhaps matches TRBD2 (5 bases). The CDR3 spans 14 residues. Trimming pared 5 bases from V and 2 bases from J, leaving 10 bases between. From germline, CDR1 is SEHNR and CDR2 FQNEAQ (reference sequence). CDR3 loop: CASSLDGTYNEQFF. Written as DNA, the CDR3 is TGTGCCAGCAGCCTCGACGGGACCTACAATGAGCAGTTCTTC.

In its sample, this clone was seen once. V is TRBV7-9 and J is TRBJ2-1; weak D call: TRBD2 (6 bases). Germline V gives CDR1 SEHNR, CDR2 FQNEAQ (reference sequence). The CDR3 runs 16 residues. V shed 0 bases and J shed 0 bases, with 9 bases lying between them. CDR3 region: CASSLAGGVSYNEQFF. Here the CDR3 DNA reads TGTGCCAGCAGCTTAGCGGGCGGGGTCTCCTACAATGAGCAGTTCTTC.

The V call is TRBV9, the J call TRBJ2-3, with unresolved D. The CDR3 runs to 16 residues. V was shortened by 3 bases and J by 2 bases, with 16 bases between the two germline ends. Germline assignment: CDR1 SGDLS and CDR2 YYNGEE. The CDR3 here is CASSDEWASNTDTQYF. CDR3 nucleotide sequence: TGTGCCAGCAGCGATGAATGGGCCTCTAACACAGATACGCAGTATTTT.

The chain recombines TRBV29-1 with TRBJ2-7; D perhaps matches TRBD2 (5 bases). The CDR3 totals 12 residues. In germline, CDR1 is SQVTM, CDR2 ANQGSEA. Trimming left V 5 bases short and J 7 bases short, with 15 bases between. CDR3 loop: CSVFRGTREQYF. For the CDR3, the DNA is TGCAGCGTTTTTCGCGGTACTAGGGAGCAGTACTTC.

The J gene is TRBJ1-2, the V gene TRBV18, with 7 bases identical to TRBD1. The CDR3 sequence is 14 residues long. V gave up 0 bases and J gave up 4 bases; unmatched junction bases: 2. Per germline, CDR1 KGHSH and CDR2 LQKENI. CDR3 amino acids: CASSPPGQSYGYTF. CDR3 sequence (DNA): TGTGCCAGCTCACCACCGGGACAGTCCTATGGCTACACCTTC.

This chain connects TRBV18 to TRBJ2-3; D is undetermined. From germline, CDR1 is KGHSH and CDR2 LQKENI. Trimming pared 4 bases from V and 1 base from J, leaving 12 bases between. CDR3 size: 15 residues. CDR3 sequence reads: CASSLHSPGTDTQYF. The CDR3, as DNA: TGTGCCAGCTCACTGCACTCTCCGGGCACAGATACGCAGTATTTT.

The V gene is TRBV12-3 or TRBV12-4, the J gene TRBJ1-2, with D unresolved. V lost 3 bases, J lost 4 bases, and 6 bases lay in between. The CDR3 covers 12 residues. The CDR3 DNA is TGTGCCAGCAGTTTTAACACCTATGGCTACACCTTC. It yields the protein CASSFNTYGYTF.

This clone was found a few times. CDR3 coding DNA: TGTGCCAGCAGTTTCGCCCCGGGACTCCGCGGCAATGAGCAGTTCTTC. The encoded protein is CASSFAPGLRGNEQFF. V usage is TRBV27 and J usage is TRBJ2-1, with a weak D call TRBD2 (6 bases). There are 16 residues in the CDR3. Per germline, CDR1 MNHEY and CDR2 SMNVEV (reference sequence). V lost 3 bases, J lost 6 bases, and 18 bases lay in between.

In this sample, this clone turned up a few times. The chain carries TRBV24-1 and TRBJ2-1; 7 bases line up with TRBD1. The CDR3 is 16 residues long. Germline assignment: CDR1 KGHDR and CDR2 SFDVKD. With V trimmed by 1 base and J by 7 bases, 9 bases remained unmatched. The CDR3 reads CATSDFRPGTENEQFF. DNA of the CDR3: TGTGCCACCAGTGATTTCCGCCCCGGGACAGAGAATGAGCAGTTCTTC.

As to this clone: This specimen includes other DNA sequences encoding the same CDR3. The J gene is TRBJ1-3, the V gene TRBV28; tentatively, D is TRBD1 (5 bases). The germline V gene has CDR1 MDHEN and CDR2 SYDVKM. Trimming cost V 2 bases and J 2 bases, with 7 bases left between them. The CDR3 is made up of 14 amino acids. The CDR3: CASSLAGTGNTIYF. The CDR3 coding sequence is TGTGCCAGCAGTTTAGCAGGGACTGGAAACACCATATATTTT.

The V gene is TRBV3-1 (or the pseudogene TRBV3-2), the J gene TRBJ2-7, with TRBD1 matching 8 bases. CDR1 and CDR2 from the germline V gene are LGHDT and YNNKEL (reference sequence). The V segment lost 1 base and the J segment 5 bases; nucleotides outside the gene matches: 10. The CDR3 length is 16 residues. The CDR3 coding sequence is TGTGCCAGCAGCCAAGGGACCCGGACAGGGTACGACGAGCAGTACTTC. Its protein product is CASSQGTRTGYDEQYF.

The chain has TRBV6-8 and TRBJ1-6, with D possibly matching TRBD1 (6 bases). Deletions cut 10 bases from V and 0 bases from J, with 13 bases between. Germline CDR1 is MNHGY and CDR2 is SAAAGT. The CDR3 runs to 15 residues. CDR3 in amino acids: CANLQGSSYNSPLHF. Here the CDR3 DNA reads TGTGCCAATCTACAGGGCAGCTCCTATAATTCACCCCTCCACTTT.

The chain carries TRBV4-1 and TRBJ1-4, with D possibly TRBD1 on 5 matching bases. CDR1 MGHRA and CDR2 YSYEKL come from the germline V gene. The V end lost 4 bases, the J end lost 6 bases, and 12 bases lay between the germline ends. This CDR3 is 14 amino acids long. This chain's CDR3 is CASSLQGRDEKLFF. The CDR3 coding sequence is TGCGCCAGCAGCCTCCAGGGCCGGGATGAAAAACTGTTTTTT.

This clone was recorded once. This rearrangement joins TRBV7-8 to TRBJ1-4; possible D gene TRBD1, 6 bases. This CDR3 is 14 amino acids long. CDR1 and CDR2 (germline): SGHVS, FQNEAQ. The ends were cut back, 4 bases at V and 1 base at J, with 7 bases in the middle. Here the CDR3 reads CASSYRETNEKLFF. Here the CDR3 DNA reads TGTGCCAGCAGCTACAGGGAAACTAATGAAAAACTGTTTTTT.

V and J are TRBV15 and TRBJ2-3; perhaps TRBD2 as D (6 bases). Germline CDR1 is LNHNV and CDR2 is YYDKDF (reference sequence). CDR3 length: 15 residues. Trimming left V 5 bases short and J 2 bases short, with 14 bases between. The CDR3 DNA reads as TGTGCCACCAGCCCCATACAGGACTACACAGATACGCAGTATTTT. It yields the protein CATSPIQDYTDTQYF.

This chain connects TRBV7-9 to TRBJ2-1; 8 nucleotides agree with TRBD1. The CDR3 totals 15 residues. Germline V gene lookup returns CDR1 SEHNR and CDR2 FQNEAQ (reference sequence). The junction had 5 bases not matched to a gene; V was cut back by 5 bases and J by 2 bases. As DNA, the CDR3 is TGTGCCAGCAGCAGAACAGGGGGGACCTACAATGAGCAGTTCTTC. Translated, it gives CASSRTGGTYNEQFF.

V and J are TRBV7-2 and TRBJ1-2, with TRBD1 as a possible D gene (6 bases). With 4 bases removed from V and 10 bases from J, the gap between germline ends came to 13 bases. CDR3 length: 12 residues. Per germline, CDR1 SGHTA and CDR2 FQGNSA. The CDR3 nucleotides read TGTGCCAGCAGCTCCCCGGGGGGGCACTACACCTTC. Its protein is CASSSPGGHYTF.

This chain connects TRBV18 to TRBJ1-5, with D unclear. This CDR3 region has 16 residues. Trimming removed 3 bases at V and 7 bases at J, with 19 bases between. Germline CDR1 is KGHSH and CDR2 is LQKENI. The CDR3 nucleotides are TGTGCCAGCTCACCCCCCGGGCGAGGAGAGGGCCAGCCCCAGCATTTT. Protein: CASSPPGRGEGQPQHF.